The 7 T cell receptor beta chains below all came from one sample that was sequenced in a study of cytomegalovirus exposure and HLA in healthy donors. PCR amplification relied on 60 Vbeta primers (plus 13 Jbeta primers). Repertoires were generated with immunoSEQ multiplex PCR, while TCRdb's copy carries only in-frame clones and drops some. This repertoire shows approximately 120,000 clones, roughly 72% found once; its top ten account for approximately 4%. The sample comprised PBMCs. The receptors were sampled from a man aged 35-49 years in good health and CMV-seropositive.

V gene TRBV10-3 combines with J gene TRBJ2-7, with unresolved D. Germline loops: CDR1 ENHRY, CDR2 SYGVKD. The CDR3 contains 14 residues. Deletions cut 0 bases from V and 3 bases from J, with 9 bases between. CDR3 in DNA: TGTGCCATCAGTGAGTCGGGCCAGAGCTACGAGCAGTACTTC. As protein: CAISESGQSYEQYF.

The chain carries TRBV5-8 and TRBJ2-5; 8 bases fit TRBD1. In germline, CDR1 is SGHTS, CDR2 YDEGEE. Trimming removed 0 bases from V and 3 bases from J; junction bases left unmatched: 4. The CDR3 contains 15 residues. CDR3 region: CASSLGQGSKETQYF. Written as DNA, the CDR3 is TGTGCCAGCAGCTTGGGACAGGGGTCAAAAGAGACCCAGTACTTC.

This CDR3 is CASSPDRGRVNTEAFF. DNA for the CDR3: TGTGCCAGCAGCCCTGACAGGGGGCGGGTGAACACTGAAGCTTTCTTT. The V and J genes are TRBV6-4 and TRBJ1-1, with 10 bases identical to TRBD1. The germline V gene has CDR1 MRHNA and CDR2 SNTAGT. This CDR3 comprises 16 residues. The junction had 7 bases not matched to a gene; V was cut back by 6 bases and J by 0 bases.

This sequence joins TRBV2 and TRBJ2-1; unclear D gene. V was clipped by 2 bases and J by 15 bases, with 11 bases between them. The germline V gene encodes CDR1 SNHLY and CDR2 FYNNEI. The CDR3 length is 11 residues. CDR3 region: CASSERRRGFF. The CDR3 nucleotides read TGTGCCAGCAGTGAACGGCGGCGCGGGTTCTTC.

J is TRBJ1-6 and V is TRBV5-3, with 11 positions matching TRBD1. TRBV5-3 is an open reading frame whose function is uncertain. CDR3 length equals 19 residues. V shed 5 bases and J 5 bases; nucleotides not matched to a gene: 15. CDR3 in DNA: TGTGCCAGAAGACCTACGCGCTCCGGACAGGGGGCGAATAATTCACCCCTCCACTTT. Translating gives CARRPTRSGQGANNSPLHF.

The chain carries TRBV2 and TRBJ2-2; D uncertain. The V and J ends lost 3 bases and 6 bases respectively, with 5 bases between them. Per germline, CDR1 SNHLY and CDR2 FYNNEI. The CDR3 sequence is 12 residues long. CDR3 in amino acids: CASSDGSGELFF. CDR3 DNA: TGTGCCAGCAGTGACGGGTCCGGGGAGCTGTTTTTT.

The chain employs TRBV27 and TRBJ2-3, with D perhaps matching TRBD1 (5 bases). Trimming removed 7 bases from V and 4 bases from J, with 27 bases in between. The length of the CDR3 is 18 residues. The germline CDR1 and CDR2 sequences are MNHEY and SMNVEV (reference sequence). The CDR3 spells CASTLFPPWTLGSDTQYF. The CDR3 nucleotides are TGTGCCAGCACCTTATTCCCCCCCTGGACACTGGGTTCAGATACGCAGTATTTT.